This T cell receptor (beta chain) was found in a study of T-cell memory formation after mild COVID-19. Using its own MiXCR run on the 5' RACE reads, TCRdb lists one record per CDR3 protein. The sample holds under 300,000 distinct CDR3 sequences, about a sixth seen once. Per germline, CDR1 SNHLY and CDR2 FYNNEI. This CDR3 is 11 amino acids long. Trimming removed 6 bases at V and 3 bases at J, with 5 bases between. This clonotype was detected ten times or more. This receptor was taken from a man younger than 35 who had mild COVID-19 (a few samples of this study predate the infection). Cell type and time point are not known. The sequenced material came from PBMCs or a T cell subset sorted from them (not recorded which). The rearrangement joins TRBV2 to TRBJ2-5; D might be TRBD1 or TRBD2, each matching 5 bases. CDR3: CASRGEETQYF. The CDR3 nucleotides read TGTGCCAGCAGGGGGGAAGAGACCCAGTACTTC.